This section outlines one T cell receptor beta chain sequence together with its context. The entry originates in a study of T cell responses to AZD1222 COVID-19 vaccine. Profiling relied on immunoSEQ multiplex PCR, and the TCRdb table lists in-frame clones only, not all of them. The table records about 88,000 clones, around 92% of them present only once. The material sequenced was peripheral blood, taken on day 0 of AZD1222 vaccination. This TCR came from an adult in good health.

The CDR3 reads CASRAFKGEQYF. The CDR3 nucleotides read TGTGCCAGCAGGGCATTTAAGGGGGAGCAGTACTTC. The chain uses TRBV2 and TRBJ2-7; a weak D match, TRBD1 (5 bases). In germline, CDR1 is SNHLY, CDR2 FYNNEI. V lost 6 bases and J lost 7, with 13 bases in between. There are 12 residues in the CDR3.